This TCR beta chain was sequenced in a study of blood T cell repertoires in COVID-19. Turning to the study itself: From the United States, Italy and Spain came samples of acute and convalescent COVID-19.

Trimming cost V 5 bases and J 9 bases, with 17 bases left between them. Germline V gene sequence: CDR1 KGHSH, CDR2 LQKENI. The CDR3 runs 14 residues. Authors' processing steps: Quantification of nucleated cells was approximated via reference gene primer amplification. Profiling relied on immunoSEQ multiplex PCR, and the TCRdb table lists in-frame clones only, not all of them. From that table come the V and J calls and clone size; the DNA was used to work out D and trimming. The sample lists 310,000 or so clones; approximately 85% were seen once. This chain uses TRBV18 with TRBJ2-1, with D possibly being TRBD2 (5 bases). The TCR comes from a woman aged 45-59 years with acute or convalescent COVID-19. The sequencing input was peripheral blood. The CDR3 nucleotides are TGTGCCAGCTCAACGATATTACTAGTCGGTGAGCAGTTCTTC. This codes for CASSTILLVGEQFF.